These 30 T cell receptor beta chains were sequenced from one sample in a study of Tregs in tolerant kidney transplant recipients. The table came from immunoSEQ multiplex PCR; TCRdb's copy has only in-frame clones and leaves some out. Found here are over 60,000 clones, 65% to 85% of them singletons; the top ten hold about 4.5%. The sample was CD4+ T cells from blood. These receptors were obtained from a human donor in good health.

This clone was seen a few times. This chain connects TRBV9 to TRBJ2-1; 10 bases align to TRBD2. The CDR3 is 16 amino acids. V trimming: 3 bases; J trimming: 7 bases; junction bases outside the gene matches: 10. Germline V lookup: CDR1 SGDLS, CDR2 YYNGEE. CDR3 region: CASSAQAGTSVNEQFF. DNA for the CDR3: TGTGCCAGCAGCGCGCAAGCCGGGACTAGCGTGAATGAGCAGTTCTTC.

V is TRBV19 and J is TRBJ1-1; the D gene is possibly TRBD1 (6 bases). The V and J ends lost 1 base and 4 bases respectively, with 10 bases between them. Per the germline V gene, CDR1 is LNHDA and CDR2 is SQIVND (reference sequence). The CDR3 contains 14 residues. CDR3: CASSIGGRFTEAFF. The CDR3 coding sequence is TGTGCCAGTAGTATAGGGGGGCGGTTCACTGAAGCTTTCTTT.

The chain uses TRBV6-1 and TRBJ2-7; TRBD1 agrees at 11 bases. Trimming at V came to 4 bases and at J to 8 bases, leaving 7 bases not matched to a gene. The CDR3 extends over 14 amino acids. Germline V gene data show CDR1 as MNHNS and CDR2 as SASEGT. As DNA, the CDR3 is TGTGCCAGCAGTGCCGGGACAGGGGGTTCTCAGCAGTACTTC. Protein: CASSAGTGGSQQYF.

The rearrangement uses TRBV11-1 and TRBJ1-6, with D tentatively TRBD1 (6 bases). V shed 5 bases and J shed 7 bases, with 15 bases lying between them. Germline loops: CDR1 SGHAT, CDR2 FQDESV (reference sequence). This CDR3 comprises 15 residues. The CDR3 bases are TGTGCCAGCAGCATAGGGGGGCCGCGGAATTCACCCCTCCACTTT. Translation: CASSIGGPRNSPLHF.

V gene TRBV2 combines with J gene TRBJ2-7; 7 bases agree with TRBD1. V shed 5 bases and J 2 bases; nucleotides not matched to a gene: 9. Germline V gives CDR1 SNHLY, CDR2 FYNNEI. There are 15 residues in the CDR3. CDR3 region: CASSKGQLAAYEQYF. The CDR3 DNA follows: TGTGCCAGCAGTAAGGGACAGCTGGCGGCCTACGAGCAGTACTTC.

This rearrangement joins TRBV2 to TRBJ1-2; 7 bases agree with TRBD1. J lost 4 bases, V lost 9 bases, and 8 bases had no gene match. The germline V gene has CDR1 SNHLY and CDR2 FYNNEI. The CDR3 is made up of 13 amino acids. The CDR3 region is CARQGQIFYGYTF. In nucleotides, the CDR3 is TGTGCCAGACAGGGACAGATCTTCTATGGCTACACCTTC.

The chain has TRBV7-2 and TRBJ1-1; weak D call: TRBD1 (5 bases). Looked up from germline, CDR1 is SGHTA and CDR2 is FQGNSA. CDR3 length equals 14 residues. The ends were cut back, 6 bases at V and 1 base at J, with 12 bases in the middle. CDR3 sequence: CASRLGTTNTEAFF. CDR3 DNA sequence: TGTGCCAGCAGACTAGGGACGACGAACACTGAAGCTTTCTTT.

The CDR3 sequence: CASSLWPRGKASPLHF. CDR3 bases: TGTGCCAGCAGCTTATGGCCCCGGGGGAAAGCTTCACCCCTCCACTTT. This chain connects TRBV7-8 to TRBJ1-6; maybe TRBD1 (5 bases). Trimming pared 2 bases from V and 9 bases from J, leaving 17 bases between. The CDR3 extends over 16 amino acids. Germline lookup yields CDR1 SGHVS and CDR2 FQNEAQ.

The J gene is TRBJ2-1, the V gene TRBV6-5; no clear D. This CDR3 contains 11 residues. Germline V gene data show CDR1 as MNHEY and CDR2 as SVGAGI. Trimming took off 7 bases at V and 3 bases at J, with 4 bases between the two ends. As DNA, the CDR3 is TGTGCCAGCACCTACTACAATGAGCAGTTCTTC. Translated: CASTYYNEQFF.

The CDR3 DNA is TGTGCCAGCAGCTTTGATCGGGGTTCCGGTGGCTACACCTTC. It translates to CASSFDRGSGGYTF. The V gene is TRBV7-2, the J gene TRBJ1-2; no clear D. Trimming pared 3 bases from V and 7 bases from J, leaving 15 bases between. From germline, CDR1 is SGHTA and CDR2 FQGNSA. The CDR3 is 14 residues long.

This clone was detected a few times. The chain is built from TRBV18 and TRBJ2-7; D is unresolved. The germline gives CDR1 KGHSH, CDR2 LQKENI. The V and J ends lost 2 bases and 4 bases respectively, with 6 bases between them. CDR3 length: 12 amino acids. The DNA for the CDR3 is TGTGCCAGCTCACCAGACCGGTACGAGCAGTACTTC. Encoded protein: CASSPDRYEQYF.

The gene calls are TRBV30 and TRBJ1-3; D is ambiguous. Germline CDR1 reads GTSNPN; CDR2 reads SVGIG (reference sequence). This CDR3 is 13 amino acids long. The germline V and J ends were trimmed by 4 bases and 1 base, with 8 bases remaining between them. The CDR3: CAWKWASGNTIYF. The CDR3 bases are TGTGCCTGGAAGTGGGCATCTGGAAACACCATATATTTT.

The chain's CDR3 is CALVGLATDTQYF. As DNA, the CDR3 is TGTGCCCTTGTGGGTTTGGCGACAGATACGCAGTATTTT. The J gene is TRBJ2-3, the V gene TRBV30; D remains ambiguous. The germline V gene encodes CDR1 GTSNPN and CDR2 SVGIG (reference sequence). The V end lost 8 bases, the J end lost 3 bases, and 15 bases lay between the germline ends. This CDR3 is built from 13 residues. Filled out from reference TRBV30 and TRBJ2-3, the complete variable domain reads SQTIHQWPATLVQPVGSPLSLECTVEGTSNPNLYWYRQAAGRGLQLLFYSVGIGQISSEVPQNLSASRPQDRQFILSSKKLLLSDSGFYLCALVGLATDTQYFGPGTRLTVL.

The chain joins TRBV7-2 to TRBJ2-5; D possibly uses TRBD1 or TRBD2 (5 bases each). CDR3 length: 19 amino acids. Trimming shortened V by 2 bases and J by 5 bases, and 27 bases separated the two germline ends. Germline assignment: CDR1 SGHTA and CDR2 FQGNSA. The CDR3 protein is CASSLYRFSGPSKSETQYF. Written as DNA, the CDR3 is TGTGCCAGCAGCTTATATCGGTTTTCGGGACCGAGTAAATCGGAGACCCAGTACTTC.

The J gene is TRBJ1-2, the V gene TRBV20-1, with D maybe TRBD1 (5 bases). The CDR3 is 11 amino acids. V was shortened by 4 bases and J by 6 bases, with 9 bases between the two germline ends. Germline CDR1 is DFQATT and CDR2 is SNEGSKA (reference sequence). CDR3: CSATIRDGYTF. CDR3 in DNA: TGCAGTGCTACCATCAGGGATGGCTACACCTTC.

J is TRBJ2-7 and V is TRBV30; the match to TRBD1 covers 7 bases. The CDR3 has 14 amino acids. Germline V gene lookup returns CDR1 GTSNPN and CDR2 SVGIG (reference sequence). V was pared by 2 bases and J by 11 bases, with 15 bases of the junction left unmatched. The chain's CDR3 is CAWSIGYRGGVEYF. The CDR3 DNA reads TGTGCCTGGAGTATCGGGTACAGGGGTGGGGTTGAGTACTTC.

The genes are TRBV13 and TRBJ2-1, with D perhaps being TRBD1 or TRBD2 (5 bases each). Deletions cut 7 bases from V and 3 bases from J, with 16 bases between. Germline CDR1 is PRHDT and CDR2 is FYEKMQ (reference sequence). This CDR3 is built from 15 residues. CDR3 region: CASKVGEVGYNEQFF. CDR3 sequence (DNA): TGTGCCAGCAAAGTGGGGGAAGTAGGCTACAATGAGCAGTTCTTC.

In DNA, the CDR3 is TGCGCCAGCAGCCAAGCAACGGGCCCTGGACGGGGGGACCACCGGGAGCTGTTTTTT. Residues: CASSQATGPGRGDHRELFF. The chain recombines TRBV4-1 with TRBJ2-2; 7 bases are shared with TRBD2. Germline V lookup: CDR1 MGHRA, CDR2 YSYEKL. V was pared by 1 base and J by 9 bases, with 20 bases of the junction left unmatched. The CDR3 loop spans 19 amino acids.

V and J are TRBV5-6 and TRBJ1-2; D may be TRBD1 (5 bases). V lost 6 bases and J lost 0, with 15 bases in between. CDR3 length equals 15 residues. Germline loops: CDR1 SGHDT, CDR2 YYEEEE. In DNA, the CDR3 is TGTGCCAGCACAAGGGGAGGATCATCTAACTATGGCTACACCTTC. Translating it yields CASTRGGSSNYGYTF.

The chain recombines TRBV6-4 with TRBJ1-6; D ambiguous. V was clipped by 4 bases and J by 5 bases, with 9 bases between them. CDR1 and CDR2 from the germline V gene are MRHNA and SNTAGT. The length of the CDR3 is 14 residues. CDR3 in amino acids: CASSVRAHNSPLHF. The CDR3 DNA sequence: TGTGCCAGCAGTGTGAGGGCTCATAATTCACCCCTCCACTTT.

By share of the sample, this clone is medium-sized. The V and J genes are TRBV23-1 and TRBJ2-4; D is perhaps TRBD2 (6 bases). TRBV23-1 is an open reading frame, and its role is uncertain. The CDR3 spans 16 residues. The V and J ends lost 0 bases and 1 base respectively, with 10 bases between them. The CDR3 DNA sequence: TGCGCCAGCAGTCAATCTCCGGCGGGGGCCAAAAACATTCAGTACTTC. Translation: CASSQSPAGAKNIQYF.

The chain employs TRBV5-6 and TRBJ1-2; the D is unclear. This CDR3 comprises 12 residues. CDR1 and CDR2 from the germline V gene are SGHDT and YYEEEE. The ends were cut back, 1 base at V and 5 bases at J, with 6 bases in the middle. CDR3 region: CASSLSGYGYTF. The CDR3 DNA reads as TGTGCCAGCAGCTTGTCTGGGTATGGCTACACCTTC.

This chain connects TRBV7-9 to TRBJ1-1, with 8 bases aligning to TRBD1. The J segment lost 11 bases and the V segment lost 5 bases, leaving 13 bases of the junction unmatched. This CDR3 has 14 amino acids. Per the germline V gene, CDR1 is SEHNR and CDR2 is FQNEAQ (reference sequence). CDR3 nucleotide sequence: TGTGCCAGCAGCATAAGCCGGACAGGGTGGGAGGCTTTCTTT. Protein product: CASSISRTGWEAFF. Variable domain in full (rest from reference TRBV7-9 and TRBJ1-1): DTGVSQNPRHKITKRGQNVTFRCDPISEHNRLYWYRQTLGQGPEFLTYFQNEAQLEKSRLLSDRFSAERPKGSFSTLEIQRTEQGDSAMYLCASSISRTGWEAFFGQGTRLTVV.

This chain links TRBV30 with TRBJ2-2, with a tentative D call TRBD2 (5 bases). V gave up 3 bases and J gave up 3 bases, with 11 bases separating them. The germline CDR1 and CDR2 sequences are GTSNPN and SVGIG (reference sequence). The CDR3 covers 14 residues. The CDR3 is CAWSPGMDTGELFF. The CDR3 nucleotides are TGTGCCTGGAGCCCGGGGATGGACACCGGGGAGCTGTTTTTT.

This chain links TRBV6-5 with TRBJ2-7; a possible D gene is TRBD2 (5 bases). The length of the CDR3 is 12 residues. V lost 0 bases and J lost 7, with 7 bases in between. The germline CDR1 and CDR2 sequences are MNHEY and SVGAGI. The CDR3 nucleotides are TGTGCCAGCAGTTACTCGAGGGAGGAGCAGTACTTC. This sequence encodes CASSYSREEQYF.

This chain joins TRBV18 and TRBJ2-1, with 8 nucleotides matching TRBD1. Looked up from germline, CDR1 is KGHSH and CDR2 is LQKENI. The CDR3 has 14 residues. The V and J ends lost 5 bases and 4 bases, in that order; junction bases with no gene match: 4. CDR3 DNA: TGTGCCAGCTCAACAGGGGGACTTTACAATGAGCAGTTCTTC. This sequence encodes CASSTGGLYNEQFF.

The chain couples TRBV7-8 to TRBJ2-7, with TRBD2 as a possible D gene (6 bases). The CDR3 length is 16 residues. Germline V lookup: CDR1 SGHVS, CDR2 FQNEAQ. V was pared by 5 bases and J by 1 base, with 18 bases between. The DNA of the CDR3 is TGTGCCAGCAGCCGCACTACCCAGCGGGTATCCTACGAGCAGTACTTC. Its protein is CASSRTTQRVSYEQYF.

CDR3 sequence reads: CASSRLAGLTDTQYF. The CDR3 coding sequence is TGTGCCAGCAGTCGACTAGCGGGCCTCACAGATACGCAGTATTTT. This chain uses TRBV6-5 with TRBJ2-3; 10 nucleotides align to TRBD2. V lost 5 bases, J lost 2 bases, and 4 bases stayed unmatched. The CDR3 length is 15 residues. Germline-derived CDR1 and CDR2 are MNHEY and SVGAGI.

The chain combines TRBV20-1 with TRBJ2-1, with D possibly matching TRBD1 (5 bases). Trimming took off 5 bases at V and 10 bases at J, with 9 bases between the two ends. The CDR3 spans 10 residues. The germline V gene encodes CDR1 DFQATT and CDR2 SNEGSKA (reference sequence). CDR3 bases: TGCAGTGCTGTGCACAGGGAGCAGTTCTTC. This gives the protein CSAVHREQFF.

The V and J genes are TRBV20-1 and TRBJ2-2; unclear D gene. The CDR3 is 11 amino acids. Germline V lookup: CDR1 DFQATT, CDR2 SNEGSKA (reference sequence). Trimming took off 1 base at V and 7 bases at J, with 4 bases between the two ends. The CDR3 bases are TGCAGTGCTAGAGCTGACGGGGAGCTGTTTTTT. Translation: CSARADGELFF.